This T cell receptor beta chain is drawn from a study of T cells after posttransplantation cyclophosphamide. The protocol was immunoSEQ multiplex PCR, while the TCRdb copy is restricted to in-frame clones and leaves out a portion. There are 37,000 or so clones in the sample, none observed a single time. Notes on the study in general: Later post-transplant blood repertoires were often dominated by donor CD8+ memory clones.

The sample holds many counts of this clone. Its antigen is undetermined. The sequencing input was PBMCs. The sequence was obtained from a man aged 25 to 40 in good health and a related stem cell transplant donor.

The CDR3 spells CASSLLGSREETQYF. CDR3 bases: TGTGCCAGCAGCTTATTAGGTAGCAGAGAAGAGACCCAGTACTTC. V is TRBV11-2 and J is TRBJ2-5; D gene unclear. Trimming took off 2 bases at V and 3 bases at J, with 13 bases between the two ends. The CDR3 loop spans 15 amino acids. CDR1 and CDR2 from the germline V gene are SGHAT and FQNNGV.